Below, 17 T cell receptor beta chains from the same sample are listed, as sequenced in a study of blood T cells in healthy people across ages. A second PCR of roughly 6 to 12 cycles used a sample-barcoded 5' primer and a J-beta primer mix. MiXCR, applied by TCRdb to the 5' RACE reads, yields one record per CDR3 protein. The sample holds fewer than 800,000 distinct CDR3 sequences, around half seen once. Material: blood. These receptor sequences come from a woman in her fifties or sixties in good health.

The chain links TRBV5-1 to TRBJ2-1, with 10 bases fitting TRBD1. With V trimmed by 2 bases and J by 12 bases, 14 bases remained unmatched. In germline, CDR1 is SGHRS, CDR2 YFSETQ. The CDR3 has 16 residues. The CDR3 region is CASSLVTGGLTDTQFF. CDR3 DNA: TGCGCCAGCAGCTTAGTGACAGGGGGCTTGACAGATACGCAGTTCTTC.

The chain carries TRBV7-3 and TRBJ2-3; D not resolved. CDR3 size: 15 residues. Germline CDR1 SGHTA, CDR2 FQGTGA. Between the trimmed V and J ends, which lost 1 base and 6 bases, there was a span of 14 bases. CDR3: CASSLSRARMDTQYF. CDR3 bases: TGTGCCAGCAGCTTAAGTCGCGCCAGAATGGATACGCAGTATTTT.

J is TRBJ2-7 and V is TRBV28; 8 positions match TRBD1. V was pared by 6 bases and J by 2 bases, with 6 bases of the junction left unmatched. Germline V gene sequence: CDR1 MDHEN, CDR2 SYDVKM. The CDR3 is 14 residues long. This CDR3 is CASSPWDRTYEQYF. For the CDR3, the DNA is TGTGCCAGCAGCCCATGGGACAGGACCTACGAGCAGTACTTC.

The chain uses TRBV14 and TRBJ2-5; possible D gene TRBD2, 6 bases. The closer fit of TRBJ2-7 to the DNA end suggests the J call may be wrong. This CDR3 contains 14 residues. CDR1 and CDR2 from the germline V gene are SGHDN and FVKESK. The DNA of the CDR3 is TGTGCCAGCAGCCAAGATATCGGGGGTTACGAGCAGTACTTC. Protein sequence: CASSQDIGGYEQYF.

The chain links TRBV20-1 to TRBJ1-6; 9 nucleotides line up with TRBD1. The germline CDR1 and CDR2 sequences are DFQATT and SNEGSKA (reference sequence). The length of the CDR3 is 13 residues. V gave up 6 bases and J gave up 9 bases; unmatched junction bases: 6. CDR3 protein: CSAPGQGRSPLHF. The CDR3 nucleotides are TGCAGTGCCCCCGGACAGGGGCGTTCACCCCTCCACTTT.

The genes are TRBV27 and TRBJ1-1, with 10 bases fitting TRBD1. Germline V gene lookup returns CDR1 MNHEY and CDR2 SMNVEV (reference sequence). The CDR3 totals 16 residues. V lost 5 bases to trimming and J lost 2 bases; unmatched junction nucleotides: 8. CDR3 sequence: CASSLRTGGINTEAFF. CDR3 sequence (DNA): TGTGCCAGCAGTCTTAGGACAGGGGGTATCAACACTGAAGCTTTCTTT.

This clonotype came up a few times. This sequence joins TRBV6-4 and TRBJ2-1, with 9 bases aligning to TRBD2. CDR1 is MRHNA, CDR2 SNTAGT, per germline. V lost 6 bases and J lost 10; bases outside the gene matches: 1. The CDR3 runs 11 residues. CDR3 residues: CASRSGREQFF. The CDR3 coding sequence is TGTGCCAGCAGAAGCGGGAGGGAGCAGTTCTTC.

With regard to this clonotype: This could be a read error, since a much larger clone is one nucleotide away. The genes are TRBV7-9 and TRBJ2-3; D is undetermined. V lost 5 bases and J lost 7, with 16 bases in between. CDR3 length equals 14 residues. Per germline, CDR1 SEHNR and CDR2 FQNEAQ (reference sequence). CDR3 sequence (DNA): TGTGCCAGCAGCGCCCCCAGGCCCAGGAATACGCAGTATTTT. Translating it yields CASSAPRPRNTQYF.

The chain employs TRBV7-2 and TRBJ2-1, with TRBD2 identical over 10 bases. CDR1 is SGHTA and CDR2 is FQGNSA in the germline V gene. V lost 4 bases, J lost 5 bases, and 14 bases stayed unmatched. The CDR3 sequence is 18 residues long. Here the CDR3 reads CASSSYPIAGGGDNEQFF. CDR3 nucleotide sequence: TGTGCCAGCAGCTCGTACCCGATAGCGGGAGGAGGGGACAATGAGCAGTTCTTC.

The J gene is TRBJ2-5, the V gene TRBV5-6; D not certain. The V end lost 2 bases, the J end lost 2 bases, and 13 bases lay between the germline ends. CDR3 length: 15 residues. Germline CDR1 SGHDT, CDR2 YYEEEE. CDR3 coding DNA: TGTGCCAGCAGCTTTCGGCGGACGAATCAAGAGACCCAGTACTTC. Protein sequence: CASSFRRTNQETQYF. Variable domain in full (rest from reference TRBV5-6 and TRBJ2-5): DAGVTQSPTHLIKTRGQQVTLRCSPKSGHDTVSWYQQALGQGPQFIFQYYEEEERQRGNFPDRFSGHQFPNYSSELNVNALLLGDSALYLCASSFRRTNQETQYFGPGTRLLVL.

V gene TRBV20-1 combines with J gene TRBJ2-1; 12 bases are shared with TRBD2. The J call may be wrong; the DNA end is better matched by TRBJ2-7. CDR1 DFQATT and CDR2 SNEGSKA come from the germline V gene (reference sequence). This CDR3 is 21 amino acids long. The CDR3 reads CSARVGRRTSGIPGTYNEQYF. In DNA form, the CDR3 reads TGCAGTGCTAGAGTGGGACGGAGGACTAGCGGGATACCAGGTACCTACAATGAGCAGTACTTC.

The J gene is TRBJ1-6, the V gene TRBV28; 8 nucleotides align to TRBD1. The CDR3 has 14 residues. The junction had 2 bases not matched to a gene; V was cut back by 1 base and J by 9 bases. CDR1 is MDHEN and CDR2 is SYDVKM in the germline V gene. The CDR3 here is CASSLSGGSSPLHF. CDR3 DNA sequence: TGTGCCAGCAGTTTATCAGGGGGCAGTTCACCCCTCCACTTT.

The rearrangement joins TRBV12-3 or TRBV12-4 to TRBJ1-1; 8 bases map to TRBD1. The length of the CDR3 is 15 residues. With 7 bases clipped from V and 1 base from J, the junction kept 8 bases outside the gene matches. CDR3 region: CASNRQGQGNTEAFF. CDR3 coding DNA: TGTGCCAGCAATCGACAGGGGCAGGGGAACACTGAAGCTTTCTTT.

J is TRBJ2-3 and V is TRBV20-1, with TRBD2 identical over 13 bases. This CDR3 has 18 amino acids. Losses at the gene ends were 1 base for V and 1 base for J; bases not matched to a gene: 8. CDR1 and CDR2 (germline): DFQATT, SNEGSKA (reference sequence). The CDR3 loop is CSARGVGTSGTRTDTQYF. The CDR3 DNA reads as TGCAGTGCTAGAGGCGTAGGGACTAGCGGGACGCGCACAGATACGCAGTATTTT.

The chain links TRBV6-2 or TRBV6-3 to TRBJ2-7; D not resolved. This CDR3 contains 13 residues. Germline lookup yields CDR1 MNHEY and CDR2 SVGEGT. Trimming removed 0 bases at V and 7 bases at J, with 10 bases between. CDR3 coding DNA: TGTGCCAGCAGTTACTCTGAGTCCAGAGAGCAGTACTTC. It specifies CASSYSESREQYF.

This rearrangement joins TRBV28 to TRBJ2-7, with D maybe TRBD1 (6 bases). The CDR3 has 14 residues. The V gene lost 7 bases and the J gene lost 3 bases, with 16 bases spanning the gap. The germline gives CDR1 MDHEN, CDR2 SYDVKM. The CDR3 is CASTPGGGDYEQYF. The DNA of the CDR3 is TGTGCCAGCACCCCTGGGGGCGGAGACTACGAGCAGTACTTC.

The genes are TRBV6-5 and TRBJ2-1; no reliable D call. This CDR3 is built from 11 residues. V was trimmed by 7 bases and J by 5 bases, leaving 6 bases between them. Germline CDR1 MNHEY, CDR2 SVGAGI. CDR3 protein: CASTGHNEQFF. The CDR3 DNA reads TGTGCCAGCACCGGACACAATGAGCAGTTCTTC.